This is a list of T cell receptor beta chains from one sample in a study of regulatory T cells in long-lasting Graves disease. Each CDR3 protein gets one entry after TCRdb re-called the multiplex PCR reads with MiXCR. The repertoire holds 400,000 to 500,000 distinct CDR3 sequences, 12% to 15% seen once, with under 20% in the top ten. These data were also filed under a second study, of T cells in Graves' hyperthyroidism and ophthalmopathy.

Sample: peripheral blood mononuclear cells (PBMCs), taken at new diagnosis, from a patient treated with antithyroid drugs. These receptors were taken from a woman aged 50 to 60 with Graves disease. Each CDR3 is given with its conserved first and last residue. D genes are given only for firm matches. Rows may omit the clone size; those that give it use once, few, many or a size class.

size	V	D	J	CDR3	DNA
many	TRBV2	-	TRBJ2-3	CASTKGTALTDTQYF	TGTGCCAGCACAAAGGGAACAGCTCTCACAGATACGCAGTATTTT
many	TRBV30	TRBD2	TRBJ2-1	CAWSTLLAGEALEQFF	TGTGCCTGGAGTACCCTTCTAGCGGGAGAGGCTCTGGAGCAGTTCTTC
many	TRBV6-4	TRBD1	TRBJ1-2	CASSATGGGGYTF	TGTGCCAGCAGTGCCACAGGGGGCGGCGGCTACACCTTC
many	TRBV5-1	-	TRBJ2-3	CASSNFIGTDTQYF	TGCGCCAGCAGCAACTTCATTGGGACAGATACGCAGTATTTT
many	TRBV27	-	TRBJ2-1	CASSYSDAGRNEQFF	TGTGCCAGCAGTTACTCGGACGCCGGCAGGAATGAGCAGTTCTTC
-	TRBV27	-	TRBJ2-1	CASTSPRAEQFF	TGTGCCAGCACCTCCCCCCGGGCTGAGCAGTTCTTC
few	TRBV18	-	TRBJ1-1	CASSPGATANTEAFF	TGTGCCAGCTCACCAGGAGCGACAGCGAACACTGAAGCTTTCTTT
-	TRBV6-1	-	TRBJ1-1	CASSAMYREEAFF	TGTGCCAGCAGTGCCATGTACAGGGAGGAAGCTTTCTTT
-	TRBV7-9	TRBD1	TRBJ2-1	CASSARSPTGNNEQFF	TGTGCCAGCAGCGCCAGATCCCCGACAGGGAACAATGAGCAGTTCTTC
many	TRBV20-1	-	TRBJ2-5	CSGAGQETQYF	TGCAGTGGGGCAGGGCAAGAGACCCAGTACTTC
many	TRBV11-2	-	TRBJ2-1	CASRRTRTTAYNEQFF	TGTGCCAGCAGACGAACTCGGACAACCGCCTACAATGAGCAGTTCTTC
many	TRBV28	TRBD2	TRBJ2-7	CASSFWTRSEQYF	TGTGCCAGCAGTTTTTGGACTAGGAGCGAGCAGTACTTC
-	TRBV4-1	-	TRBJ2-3	CASSQETSLSPDTQCF	TGCGCCAGCAGCCAAGAAACTAGCCTGTCCCCAGATACGCAGTGTTTT
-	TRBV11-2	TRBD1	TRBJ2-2	CASSLAGTGVHGELFF	TGTGCCAGCAGCTTAGCAGGGACAGGGGTCCACGGGGAGCTGTTTTTT
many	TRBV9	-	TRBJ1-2	CASSVEGKDYGYTF	TGTGCCAGCAGCGTGGAGGGAAAAGACTATGGCTACACCTTC
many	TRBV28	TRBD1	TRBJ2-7	CASSLEGQGLYEQYF	TGTGCCAGCAGTTTAGAGGGACAGGGCTTGTACGAGCAGTACTTC
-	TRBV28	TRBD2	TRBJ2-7	CASSSGTSGRKQYF	TGTGCCAGCAGTTCCGGGACTAGCGGGAGAAAGCAGTACTTC
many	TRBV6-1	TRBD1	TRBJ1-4	CASSNRQGDFYEKLFF	TGTGCCAGCAGTAACAGACAGGGCGATTTCTATGAAAAACTGTTTTTT
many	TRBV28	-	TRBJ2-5	CASTWGSSDKETQYF	TGTGCCAGCACCTGGGGGTCCTCCGACAAAGAGACCCAGTACTTC
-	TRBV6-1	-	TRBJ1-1	CASSPFGQPTEAFF	TGTGCCAGCAGTCCCTTTGGTCAGCCCACTGAAGCTTTCTTT
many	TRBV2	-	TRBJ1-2	CASTQNNYGYTF	TGTGCCAGCACCCAGAATAACTATGGCTACACCTTC
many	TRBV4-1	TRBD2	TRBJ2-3	CASSLEKLAGAADTQYF	TGCGCCAGCAGCCTCGAAAAACTAGCGGGAGCTGCAGATACGCAGTATTTT
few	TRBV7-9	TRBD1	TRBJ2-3	CTSSIPGQGADTQYF	TGTACCAGCAGCATCCCGGGACAGGGGGCAGATACGCAGTATTTT
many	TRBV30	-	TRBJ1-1	CAWTDIPQAFF	TGTGCCTGGACGGATATCCCTCAAGCTTTCTTT
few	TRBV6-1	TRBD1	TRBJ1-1	CASSELTGGLTEAFF	TGTGCCAGCAGTGAATTGACAGGGGGCCTCACTGAAGCTTTCTTT
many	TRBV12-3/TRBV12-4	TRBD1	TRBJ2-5	CASSVPGTGETQYF	TGTGCCAGCAGCGTTCCCGGGACAGGGGAGACCCAGTACTTC
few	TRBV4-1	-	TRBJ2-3	CASSQGQGPYTQYF	TGCGCCAGCAGCCAAGGCCAGGGTCCATATACGCAGTATTTT
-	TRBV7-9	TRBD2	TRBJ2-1	CASSLVTSGRAPYNEQFF	TGTGCCAGCAGCTTAGTGACTAGCGGGAGGGCCCCTTACAATGAGCAGTTCTTC
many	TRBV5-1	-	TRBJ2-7	CASSWGAEGSYEQYF	TGCGCCAGCAGCTGGGGGGCAGAGGGGTCCTACGAGCAGTACTTC